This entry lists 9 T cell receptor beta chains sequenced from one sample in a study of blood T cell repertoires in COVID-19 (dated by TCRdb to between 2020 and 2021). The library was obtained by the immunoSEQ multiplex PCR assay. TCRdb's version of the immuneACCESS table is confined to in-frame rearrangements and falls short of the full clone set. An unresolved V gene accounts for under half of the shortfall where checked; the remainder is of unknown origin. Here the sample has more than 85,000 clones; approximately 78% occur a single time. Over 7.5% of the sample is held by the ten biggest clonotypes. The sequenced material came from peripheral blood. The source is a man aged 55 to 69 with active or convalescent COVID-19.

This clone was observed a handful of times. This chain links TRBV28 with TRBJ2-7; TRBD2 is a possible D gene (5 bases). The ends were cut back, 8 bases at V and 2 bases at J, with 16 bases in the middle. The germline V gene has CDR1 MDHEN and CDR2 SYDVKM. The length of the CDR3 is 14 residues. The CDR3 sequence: CASRGRSQTYEQYF. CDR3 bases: TGTGCCAGCCGAGGGCGCTCCCAAACCTACGAGCAGTACTTC.

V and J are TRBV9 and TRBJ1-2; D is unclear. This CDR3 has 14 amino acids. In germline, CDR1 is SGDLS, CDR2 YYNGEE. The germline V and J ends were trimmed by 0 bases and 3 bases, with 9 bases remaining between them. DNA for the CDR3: TGTGCCAGCAGCGTAGAATACGGGGACTATGGCTACACCTTC. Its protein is CASSVEYGDYGYTF.

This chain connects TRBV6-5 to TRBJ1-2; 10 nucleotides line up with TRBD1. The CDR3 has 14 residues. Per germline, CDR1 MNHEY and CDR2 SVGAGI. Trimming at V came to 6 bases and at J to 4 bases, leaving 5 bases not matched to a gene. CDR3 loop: CASRPGQGLYGYTF. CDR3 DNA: TGTGCCAGCAGGCCGGGACAGGGGCTCTATGGCTACACCTTC.

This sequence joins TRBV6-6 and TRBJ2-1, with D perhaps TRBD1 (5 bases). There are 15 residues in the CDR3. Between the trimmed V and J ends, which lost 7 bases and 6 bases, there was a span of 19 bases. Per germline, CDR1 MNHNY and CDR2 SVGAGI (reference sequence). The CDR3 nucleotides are TGTGCCAGCACCTCCGGCAGGGCAGAATTCAATGAGCAGTTCTTC. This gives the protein CASTSGRAEFNEQFF.

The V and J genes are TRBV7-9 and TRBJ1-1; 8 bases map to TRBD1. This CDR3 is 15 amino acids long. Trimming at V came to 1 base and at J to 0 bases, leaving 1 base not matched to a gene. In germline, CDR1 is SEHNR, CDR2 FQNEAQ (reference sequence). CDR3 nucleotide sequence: TGTGCCAGCAGCTTAGAGGGACAGGTGAACACTGAAGCTTTCTTT. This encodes CASSLEGQVNTEAFF. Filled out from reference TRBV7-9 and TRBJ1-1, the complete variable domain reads DTGVSQNPRHKITKRGQNVTFRCDPISEHNRLYWYRQTLGQGPEFLTYFQNEAQLEKSRLLSDRFSAERPKGSFSTLEIQRTEQGDSAMYLCASSLEGQVNTEAFFGQGTRLTVV.

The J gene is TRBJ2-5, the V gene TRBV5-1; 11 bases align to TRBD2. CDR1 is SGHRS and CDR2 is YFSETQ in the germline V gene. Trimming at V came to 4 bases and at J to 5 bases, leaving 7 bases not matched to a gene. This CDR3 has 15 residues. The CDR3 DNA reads TGCGCCAGCAGCGTGACTAGCGGGGTGACGGAGACCCAGTACTTC. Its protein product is CASSVTSGVTETQYF.

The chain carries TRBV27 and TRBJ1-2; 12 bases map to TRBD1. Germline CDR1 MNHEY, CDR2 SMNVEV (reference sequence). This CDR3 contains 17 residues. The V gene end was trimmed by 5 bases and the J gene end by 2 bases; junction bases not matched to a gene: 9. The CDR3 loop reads CASSDYGTGGRNYGYTF. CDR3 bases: TGTGCCAGCAGTGACTACGGGACAGGGGGCCGAAACTATGGCTACACCTTC.

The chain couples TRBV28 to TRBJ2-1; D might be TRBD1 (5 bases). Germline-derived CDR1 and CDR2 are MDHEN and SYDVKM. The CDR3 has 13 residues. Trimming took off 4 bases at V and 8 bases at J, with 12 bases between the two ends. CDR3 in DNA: TGTGCCAGCAGTTCCCCCCCCAGGGATGAGCAGTTCTTC. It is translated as CASSSPPRDEQFF.

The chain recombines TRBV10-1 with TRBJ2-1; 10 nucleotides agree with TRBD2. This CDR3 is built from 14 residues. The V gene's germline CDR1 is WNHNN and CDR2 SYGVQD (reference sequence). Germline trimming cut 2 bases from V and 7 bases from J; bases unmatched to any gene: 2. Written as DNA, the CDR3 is TGCGCCAGCAGTGAGGCTAGCGGGAGAAATGAGCAGTTCTTC. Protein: CASSEASGRNEQFF.